These 2 T cell receptor beta chains came from one sample sequenced in a study of regulatory T cells in long-lasting Graves disease. Described time point: persistent/refractory GD, antithyroid drugs over 5 years with positive TRAb. PBMC-extracted RNA yielded the TCR library. Arm-PCR of CDR3 regions with iRepertoire HTBI primers generated TCR beta libraries. TCRdb fed the multiplex PCR reads into MiXCR, producing one record per CDR3 protein. The sample contains more than 350,000 distinct CDR3 sequences, 21% of which appear only once. Sequences were derived from peripheral blood mononuclear cells (PBMCs), sampled when the disease was refractory, from a patient treated with antithyroid drugs. These receptors all come from a female donor with Graves disease.

This clonotype was detected many times. This chain's CDR3 is CASSMDRNEYF. Written as DNA, the CDR3 is TGTGCCAGCAGCATGGACAGGAATGAGTACTTC. This chain joins TRBV28 and TRBJ2-7; TRBD1 matches 7 bases. This CDR3 contains 11 residues. V lost 6 bases, J lost 11 bases, and 7 bases stayed unmatched. CDR1 is MDHEN, CDR2 SYDVKM, per germline.

This clonotype was counted ten times or more. The V gene is TRBV27, the J gene TRBJ2-7, with D maybe TRBD1 (6 bases). The ends were cut back, 0 bases at V and 4 bases at J, with 7 bases in the middle. The CDR3 is 13 residues long. The germline gives CDR1 MNHEY, CDR2 SMNVEV (reference sequence). CDR3 in DNA: TGTGCCAGCAGTTTATCGACAGGTTACGAGCAGTACTTC. Amino acids: CASSLSTGYEQYF.